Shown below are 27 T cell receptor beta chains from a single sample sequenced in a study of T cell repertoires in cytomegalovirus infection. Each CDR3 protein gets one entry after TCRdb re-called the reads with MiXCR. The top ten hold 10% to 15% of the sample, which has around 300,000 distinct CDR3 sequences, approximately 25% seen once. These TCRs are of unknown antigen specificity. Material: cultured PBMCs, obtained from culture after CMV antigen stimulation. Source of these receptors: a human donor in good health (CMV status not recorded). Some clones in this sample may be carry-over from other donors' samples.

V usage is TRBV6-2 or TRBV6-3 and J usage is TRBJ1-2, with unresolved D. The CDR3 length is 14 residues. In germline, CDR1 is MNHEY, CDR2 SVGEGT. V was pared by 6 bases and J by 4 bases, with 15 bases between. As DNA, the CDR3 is TGTGCCAGCAGCAGACCGGATTGGGGCTATGGCTACACCTTC. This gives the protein CASSRPDWGYGYTF.

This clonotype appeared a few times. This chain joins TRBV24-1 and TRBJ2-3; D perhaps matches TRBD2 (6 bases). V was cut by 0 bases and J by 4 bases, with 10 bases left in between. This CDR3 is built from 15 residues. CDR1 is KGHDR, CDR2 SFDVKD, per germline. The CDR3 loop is CATSDLTGESDTQYF. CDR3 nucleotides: TGTGCCACCAGTGATTTGACGGGAGAATCAGATACGCAGTATTTT.

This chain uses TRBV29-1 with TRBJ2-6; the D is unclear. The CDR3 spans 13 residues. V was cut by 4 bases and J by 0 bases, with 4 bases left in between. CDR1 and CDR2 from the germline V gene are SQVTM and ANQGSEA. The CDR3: CSVVGSGANVLTF. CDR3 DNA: TGCAGCGTTGTGGGCTCTGGGGCCAACGTCCTGACTTTC.

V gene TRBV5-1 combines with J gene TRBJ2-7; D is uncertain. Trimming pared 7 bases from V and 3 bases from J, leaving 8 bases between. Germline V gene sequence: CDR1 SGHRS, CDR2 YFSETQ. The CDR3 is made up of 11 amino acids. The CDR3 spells CASRRSYEQYF. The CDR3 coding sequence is TGCGCCAGCCGGCGGAGCTACGAGCAGTACTTC.

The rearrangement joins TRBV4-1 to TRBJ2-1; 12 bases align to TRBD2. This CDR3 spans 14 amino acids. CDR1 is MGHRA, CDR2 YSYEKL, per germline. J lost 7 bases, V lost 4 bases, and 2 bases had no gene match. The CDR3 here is CASSRTSGENEQFF. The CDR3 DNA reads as TGCGCCAGCAGCCGGACTAGCGGGGAAAATGAGCAGTTCTTC.

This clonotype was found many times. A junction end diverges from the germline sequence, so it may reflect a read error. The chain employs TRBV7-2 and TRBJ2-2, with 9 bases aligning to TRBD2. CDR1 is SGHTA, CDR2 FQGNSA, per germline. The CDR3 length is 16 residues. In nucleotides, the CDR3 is TGTGCCAGCAACTTAGCGGGAGCCTTAAACACCGGGGAGCTGTTTTTT. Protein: CASNLAGALNTGELFF.

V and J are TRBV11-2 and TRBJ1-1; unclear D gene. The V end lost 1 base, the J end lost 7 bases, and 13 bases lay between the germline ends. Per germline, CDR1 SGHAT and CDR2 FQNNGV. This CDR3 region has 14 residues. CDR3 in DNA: TGTGCCAGCAGCTTAGCTCTGGTAGTGGGTGAAGCTTTCTTT. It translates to CASSLALVVGEAFF.

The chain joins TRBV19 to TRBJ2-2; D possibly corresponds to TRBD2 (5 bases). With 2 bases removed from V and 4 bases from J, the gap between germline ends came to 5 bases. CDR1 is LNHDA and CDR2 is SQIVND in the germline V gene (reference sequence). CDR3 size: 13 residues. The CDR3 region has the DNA TGTGCCAGTAGTATACGGGGCACCGGGGAGCTGTTTTTT. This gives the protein CASSIRGTGELFF.

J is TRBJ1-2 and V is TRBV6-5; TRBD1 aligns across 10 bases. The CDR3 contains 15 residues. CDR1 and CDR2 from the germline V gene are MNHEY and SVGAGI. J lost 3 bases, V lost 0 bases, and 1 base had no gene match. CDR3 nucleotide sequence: TGTGCCAGCAGTTACTCCGGGACAGGGGACTATGGCTACACCTTC. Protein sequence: CASSYSGTGDYGYTF.

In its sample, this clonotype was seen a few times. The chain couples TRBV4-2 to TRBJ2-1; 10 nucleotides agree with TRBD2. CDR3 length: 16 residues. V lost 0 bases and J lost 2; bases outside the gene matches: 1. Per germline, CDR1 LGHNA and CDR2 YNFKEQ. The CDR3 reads CASSQDTSGTYNEQFF. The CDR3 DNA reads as TGTGCCAGCAGCCAAGATACTAGCGGGACCTACAATGAGCAGTTCTTC.

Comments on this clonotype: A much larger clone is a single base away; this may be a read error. CDR3 DNA: TGTGCCAGCAGTTTCGAGAGGTTATCGACCTCTGGGGCCAACGTCCTGACTTTC. It is translated as CASSFERLSTSGANVLTF. V usage is TRBV12-3 or TRBV12-4 and J usage is TRBJ2-6, with D hard to call. The CDR3 has 18 residues. The V end was cut by 3 bases, the J end by 0 bases, with 15 bases between.

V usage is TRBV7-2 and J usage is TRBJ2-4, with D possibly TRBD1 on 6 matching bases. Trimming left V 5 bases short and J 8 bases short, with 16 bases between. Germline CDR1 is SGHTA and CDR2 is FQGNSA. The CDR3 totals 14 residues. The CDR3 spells CASSVQGLSDIQYF. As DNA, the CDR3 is TGTGCCAGCAGCGTACAGGGCCTGAGTGACATTCAGTACTTC.

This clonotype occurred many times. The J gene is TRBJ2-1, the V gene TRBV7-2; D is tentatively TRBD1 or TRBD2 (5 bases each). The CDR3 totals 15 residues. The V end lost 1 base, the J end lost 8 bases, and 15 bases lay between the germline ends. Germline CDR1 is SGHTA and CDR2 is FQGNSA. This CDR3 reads CASSLGAARGDEQFF. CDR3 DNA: TGTGCCAGCAGCTTAGGAGCGGCTCGGGGCGATGAGCAGTTCTTC.

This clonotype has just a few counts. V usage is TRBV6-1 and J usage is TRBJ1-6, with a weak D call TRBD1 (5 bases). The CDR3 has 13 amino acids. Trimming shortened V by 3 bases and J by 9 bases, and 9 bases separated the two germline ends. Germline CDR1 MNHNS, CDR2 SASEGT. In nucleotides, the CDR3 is TGTGCCAGCAGTGATAGCGGGGGTTCACCCCTCCACTTT. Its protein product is CASSDSGGSPLHF.

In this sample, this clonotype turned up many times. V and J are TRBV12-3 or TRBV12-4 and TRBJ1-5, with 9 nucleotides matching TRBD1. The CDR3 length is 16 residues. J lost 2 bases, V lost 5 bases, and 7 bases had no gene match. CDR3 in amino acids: CASSPGTGLGNQPQHF. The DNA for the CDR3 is TGTGCCAGCAGTCCCGGGACAGGGCTTGGCAATCAGCCCCAGCATTTT.

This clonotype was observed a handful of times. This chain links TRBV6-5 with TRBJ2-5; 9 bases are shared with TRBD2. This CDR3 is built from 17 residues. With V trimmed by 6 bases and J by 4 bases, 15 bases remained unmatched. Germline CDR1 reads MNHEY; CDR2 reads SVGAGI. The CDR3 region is CASRQIRAGGQGETQYF. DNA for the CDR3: TGTGCCAGCAGGCAGATTCGAGCGGGAGGCCAGGGAGAGACCCAGTACTTC.

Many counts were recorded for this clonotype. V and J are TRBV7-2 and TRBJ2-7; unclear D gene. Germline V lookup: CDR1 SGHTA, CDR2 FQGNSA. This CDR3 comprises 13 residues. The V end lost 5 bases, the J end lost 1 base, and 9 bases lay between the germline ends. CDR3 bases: TGTGCCAGCAGCCTCAAGTGGTCCTACGAGCAGTACTTC. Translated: CASSLKWSYEQYF.

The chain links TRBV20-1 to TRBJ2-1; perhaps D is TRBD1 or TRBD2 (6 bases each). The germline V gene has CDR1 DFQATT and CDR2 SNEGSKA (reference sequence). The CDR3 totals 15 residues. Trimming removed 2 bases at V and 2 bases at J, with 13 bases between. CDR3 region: CSARPQEGAYNEQFF. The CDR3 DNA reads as TGCAGTGCTAGACCACAGGAGGGGGCCTACAATGAGCAGTTCTTC.

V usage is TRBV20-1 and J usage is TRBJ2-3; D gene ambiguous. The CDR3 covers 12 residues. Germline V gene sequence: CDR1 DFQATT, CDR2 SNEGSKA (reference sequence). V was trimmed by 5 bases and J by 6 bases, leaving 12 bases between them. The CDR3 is CSAGVLQDTQYF. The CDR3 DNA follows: TGCAGTGCTGGGGTTCTTCAGGATACGCAGTATTTT.

CDR3 sequence reads: CASSIPGTGGLAGIYNEQFF. The CDR3 region has the DNA TGTGCCAGCAGTATCCCCGGGACAGGGGGACTAGCGGGGATTTACAATGAGCAGTTCTTC. The J gene is TRBJ2-1, the V gene TRBV6-1; 13 positions agree with TRBD2. V lost 5 bases and J lost 4; bases outside the gene matches: 17. This CDR3 has 20 amino acids. Germline values: CDR1 MNHNS, CDR2 SASEGT.

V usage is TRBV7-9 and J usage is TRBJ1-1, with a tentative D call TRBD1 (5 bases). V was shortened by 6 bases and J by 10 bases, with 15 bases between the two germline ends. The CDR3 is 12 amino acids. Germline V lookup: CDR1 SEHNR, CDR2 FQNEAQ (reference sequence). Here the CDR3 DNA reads TGTGCCAGCAGACCCCCGGGGCAAAGAGCTTTCTTT. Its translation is CASRPPGQRAFF.

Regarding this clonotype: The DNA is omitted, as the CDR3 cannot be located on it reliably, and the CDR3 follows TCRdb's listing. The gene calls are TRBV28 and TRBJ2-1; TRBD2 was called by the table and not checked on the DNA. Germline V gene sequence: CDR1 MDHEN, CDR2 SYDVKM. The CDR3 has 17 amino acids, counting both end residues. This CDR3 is CASSTSRASGRPNEQFF.

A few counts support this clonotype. CDR3 in amino acids: CSAQSGSPGNEQFF. The CDR3, as DNA: TGCAGTGCCCAAAGCGGGAGTCCGGGCAATGAGCAGTTCTTC. V usage is TRBV20-1 and J usage is TRBJ2-1, with 8 bases matching TRBD2. The trim removed 6 bases at V and 6 bases at J, leaving 10 bases unmatched. CDR3 size: 14 residues. Per the germline V gene, CDR1 is DFQATT and CDR2 is SNEGSKA (reference sequence).

CDR3 amino acids: CASSRALPGLAINEQFF. Here the CDR3 DNA reads TGTGCCAGCAGCCGAGCCCTACCGGGACTAGCGATCAATGAGCAGTTCTTC. This chain joins TRBV27 and TRBJ2-1; TRBD2 aligns across 10 bases. The V segment lost 6 bases and the J segment 6 bases; nucleotides outside the gene matches: 14. CDR3 length: 17 residues. CDR1 MNHEY and CDR2 SMNVEV come from the germline V gene (reference sequence).

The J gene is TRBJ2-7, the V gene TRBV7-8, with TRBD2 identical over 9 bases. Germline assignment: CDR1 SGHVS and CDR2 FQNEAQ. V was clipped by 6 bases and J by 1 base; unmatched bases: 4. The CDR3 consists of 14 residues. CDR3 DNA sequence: TGTGCCAGCAGTCGGGGACTAGCTTCCTACGAGCAGTACGTC. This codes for CASSRGLASYEQYV.

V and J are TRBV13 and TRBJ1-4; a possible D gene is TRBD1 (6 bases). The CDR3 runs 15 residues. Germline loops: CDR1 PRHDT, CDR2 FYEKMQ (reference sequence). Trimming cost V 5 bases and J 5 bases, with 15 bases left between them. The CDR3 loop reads CASSPKGGLNEKLFF. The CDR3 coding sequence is TGTGCCAGCAGCCCCAAGGGGGGATTAAATGAAAAACTGTTTTTT.

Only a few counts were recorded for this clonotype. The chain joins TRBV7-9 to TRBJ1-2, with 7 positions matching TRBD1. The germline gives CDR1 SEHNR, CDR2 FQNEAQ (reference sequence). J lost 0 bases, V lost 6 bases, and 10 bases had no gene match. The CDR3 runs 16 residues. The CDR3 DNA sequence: TGTGCCAGCAGACCGGGACAGTCCTTAGCTAACTATGGCTACACCTTC. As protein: CASRPGQSLANYGYTF.